One and the same sample provided the 24 T cell receptor beta chains below, sequenced in a study of identical twins. TCRdb fed the 5' RACE reads into MiXCR, producing one record per CDR3 protein. Of 540,000 or so distinct CDR3 sequences listed, about a fifth are singletons. This sample also belongs to another study, concerning yellow fever vaccine responses in identical twins.

Sample: CD4+ T cells sorted from blood. The source of these receptors is a woman between 18 and 29 years old in good health.

The genes are TRBV18 and TRBJ2-7; tentatively, D is TRBD2 (7 bases). Trimming removed 3 bases at V and 5 bases at J, with 14 bases between. Germline V gives CDR1 KGHSH, CDR2 LQKENI. The CDR3 loop spans 14 amino acids. CDR3 nucleotide sequence: TGTGCCAGCTCACCCCGGGGGGCACTCCACGAGCAGTACTTC. Its protein is CASSPRGALHEQYF.

This sequence joins TRBV6-4 and TRBJ2-2; the D gene could be TRBD1 or TRBD2 (5 bases each). V was cut by 6 bases and J by 4 bases, with 15 bases left in between. Germline CDR1 MRHNA, CDR2 SNTAGT. The CDR3 is 15 amino acids. In nucleotides, the CDR3 is TGTGCCAGCAGCGGTTCGGGGCAGGTCACCGGGGAGCTGTTTTTT. Translation gives CASSGSGQVTGELFF.

The V call is TRBV7-2, the J call TRBJ2-1; no clear D. Between the trimmed V and J ends, which lost 5 bases and 5 bases, there was a span of 16 bases. The CDR3 consists of 15 residues. From germline, CDR1 is SGHTA and CDR2 FQGNSA. CDR3 in amino acids: CASSGIRFYDNEQFF. The CDR3 DNA follows: TGTGCCAGCAGCGGAATTAGGTTTTACGACAATGAGCAGTTCTTC.

This clonotype was observed a handful of times. The chain is built from TRBV6-1 and TRBJ1-1; 10 nucleotides agree with TRBD1. Trimming at V came to 5 bases and at J to 4 bases, leaving 7 bases not matched to a gene. The CDR3 sequence is 15 residues long. Germline lookup yields CDR1 MNHNS and CDR2 SASEGT. Here the CDR3 DNA reads TGTGCCAGCAGTACGCCGACAGGGGGCGGCACTGAAGCTTTCTTT. Encoded protein: CASSTPTGGGTEAFF.

The chain is built from TRBV3-1 and TRBJ2-2; no clear D gene. The CDR3 is made up of 13 amino acids. Trimming cost V 4 bases and J 2 bases, with 5 bases left between them. The germline gives CDR1 LGHDT, CDR2 YNNKEL (reference sequence). CDR3 loop: CASSPVNTGELFF. The CDR3 bases are TGTGCCAGCAGCCCCGTAAACACCGGGGAGCTGTTTTTT.

The V call is TRBV20-1, the J call TRBJ2-1; D may correspond to TRBD1 or TRBD2 (6 bases each). Germline loops: CDR1 DFQATT, CDR2 SNEGSKA (reference sequence). The V and J ends lost 1 base and 6 bases respectively, with 22 bases between them. The CDR3 is 17 amino acids. The chain's CDR3 is CSARGPLALKGGNEQFF. In nucleotides, the CDR3 is TGCAGTGCTAGAGGCCCCTTAGCGCTCAAGGGGGGCAATGAGCAGTTCTTC.

J is TRBJ1-1 and V is TRBV3-1, with D possibly matching TRBD1 (6 bases). The CDR3 extends over 16 amino acids. Germline CDR1 is LGHDT and CDR2 is YNNKEL (reference sequence). The V and J ends lost 0 bases and 5 bases respectively, with 16 bases between them. CDR3 nucleotide sequence: TGTGCCAGCAGCCAAGAGTTGACAGGTACGGGAACTGAAGCTTTCTTT. Translation: CASSQELTGTGTEAFF. The variable domain in full, with the rest retrieved from reference TRBV3-1 and TRBJ1-1, is DTAVSQTPKYLVTQMGNDKSIKCEQNLGHDTMYWYKQDSKKFLKIMFSYNNKELIINETVPNRFSPKSPDKAHLNLHINSLELGDSAVYFCASSQELTGTGTEAFFGQGTRLTVV.

The chain couples TRBV24-1 to TRBJ2-1, with D unresolved. Germline lookup yields CDR1 KGHDR and CDR2 SFDVKD. V was clipped by 0 bases and J by 10 bases, with 9 bases between them. The CDR3 is 13 residues long. CDR3 sequence: CATSDLQQTEQFF. The CDR3 region has the DNA TGTGCCACCAGTGATTTGCAACAGACAGAGCAGTTCTTC.

The rearrangement links TRBV20-1 to TRBJ2-5, with 8 bases that match TRBD2. CDR1 is DFQATT, CDR2 SNEGSKA, per germline (reference sequence). The V and J ends lost 7 bases and 0 bases, in that order; junction bases with no gene match: 4. The CDR3 contains 13 residues. In DNA form, the CDR3 reads TGCAGTGGGGCGGGGGGCCACCAAGAGACCCAGTACTTC. It encodes CSGAGGHQETQYF.

V gene TRBV5-8 combines with J gene TRBJ2-1; TRBD2 agrees at 10 bases. Losses at the gene ends were 3 bases for V and 9 bases for J; bases not matched to a gene: 3. This CDR3 has 13 residues. Germline V CDR1 and CDR2: SGHTS, YDEGEE. The CDR3 DNA sequence: TGTGCCAGCAGCTCTAGCGGGAGCGGTGAGCAGTTCTTC. It specifies CASSSSGSGEQFF.

This clonotype was counted a few times. The genes are TRBV5-1 and TRBJ2-3; possible D gene TRBD1, 6 bases. Between the trimmed V and J ends, which lost 3 bases and 2 bases, there was a span of 13 bases. Germline V gives CDR1 SGHRS, CDR2 YFSETQ. This CDR3 has 15 amino acids. CDR3 nucleotide sequence: TGCGCCAGCAGCTGGCAGGACAGTTACACAGATACGCAGTATTTT. As protein: CASSWQDSYTDTQYF.

This rearrangement joins TRBV7-8 to TRBJ2-1; tentatively, D is TRBD1 (6 bases). The CDR3 has 14 amino acids. Germline assignment: CDR1 SGHVS and CDR2 FQNEAQ. V was pared by 1 base and J by 8 bases, with 12 bases between. The CDR3 loop reads CASSLELDSHEQFF. Written as DNA, the CDR3 is TGTGCCAGCAGCTTAGAGTTGGACAGTCATGAGCAGTTCTTC.

This clonotype occurred a few times. V usage is TRBV29-1 and J usage is TRBJ1-1; D ambiguous. The length of the CDR3 is 14 residues. Germline lookup yields CDR1 SQVTM and CDR2 ANQGSEA. V lost 5 bases, J lost 3 bases, and 16 bases lay in between. The CDR3 protein is CSVNIIGTYTEAFF. The CDR3 coding sequence is TGCAGCGTTAATATTATTGGTACATACACTGAAGCTTTCTTT.

This clonotype came up a few times. V and J are TRBV25-1 and TRBJ1-4; a weak D match, TRBD1 (6 bases). Per the germline V gene, CDR1 is MGHDK and CDR2 is SYGVNS. V was shortened by 1 base and J by 5 bases, with 11 bases between the two germline ends. This CDR3 comprises 15 residues. The CDR3: CASSESGGANEKLFF. DNA of the CDR3: TGTGCCAGCAGTGAATCCGGGGGCGCGAATGAAAAACTGTTTTTT. Based on the CDR3 plus reference TRBV25-1 and TRBJ1-4, the full variable domain is EADIYQTPRYLVIGTGKKITLECSQTMGHDKMYWYQQDPGMELHLIHYSYGVNSTEKGDLSSESTVSRIRTEHFPLTLESARPSHTSQYLCASSESGGANEKLFFGSGTQLSVL.

This clonotype showed up just a few times. The chain couples TRBV11-2 to TRBJ2-2, with D maybe TRBD1 (7 bases). Trimming cost V 0 bases and J 4 bases, with 15 bases left between them. CDR1 and CDR2 from the germline V gene are SGHAT and FQNNGV. This CDR3 has 17 residues. The CDR3 DNA follows: TGTGCCAGCAGCTTAGAAATGTCGCAGGGGGGCACCGGGGAGCTGTTTTTT. It is translated as CASSLEMSQGGTGELFF.

In this sample, this clonotype turned up a few times. This chain uses TRBV7-2 with TRBJ2-7, with D possibly being TRBD1 or TRBD2 (5 bases each). This CDR3 contains 15 residues. V was clipped by 3 bases and J by 2 bases, with 14 bases between them. Germline V CDR1 and CDR2: SGHTA, FQGNSA. The CDR3 spells CASSFSRGKPYEQYV. CDR3 bases: TGTGCCAGCAGCTTTTCGAGGGGCAAACCCTACGAGCAGTACGTC.

This clonotype was seen a handful of times. The rearrangement links TRBV24-1 to TRBJ2-6, with D perhaps TRBD1 (5 bases). With 4 bases removed from V and 2 bases from J, the gap between germline ends came to 11 bases. This CDR3 has 16 residues. Germline assignment: CDR1 KGHDR and CDR2 SFDVKD. The chain's CDR3 is CATSDPPRAGANVLTF. Here the CDR3 DNA reads TGTGCCACCAGTGACCCCCCCAGGGCTGGGGCCAACGTCCTGACTTTC.

This rearrangement joins TRBV6-9 to TRBJ2-2; 8 nucleotides line up with TRBD2. V gave up 4 bases and J gave up 5 bases; unmatched junction bases: 18. The CDR3 covers 19 residues. Germline loops: CDR1 MNHGY, CDR2 SVAAGI. The CDR3 protein is CASSLFQRGLFGGTGELFF. CDR3 DNA sequence: TGTGCCAGCAGTTTATTCCAGCGGGGGCTCTTTGGTGGAACCGGGGAGCTGTTTTTT.

V gene TRBV7-9 combines with J gene TRBJ2-1, with unresolved D. The CDR3 contains 13 residues. CDR1 is SEHNR and CDR2 is FQNEAQ in the germline V gene (reference sequence). Trimming pared 3 bases from V and 7 bases from J, leaving 10 bases between. CDR3 sequence: CASSLPQSNEQFF. Here the CDR3 DNA reads TGTGCCAGCAGCTTGCCCCAGTCGAATGAGCAGTTCTTC.

The rearrangement joins TRBV10-3 to TRBJ1-2, with D perhaps matching TRBD1 (5 bases). The CDR3 has 13 amino acids. V lost 8 bases, J lost 8 bases, and 18 bases lay in between. In germline, CDR1 is ENHRY, CDR2 SYGVKD. The CDR3 coding sequence is TGTGCCATCCGACCTGACAGTGCCCTCGGCTACACCTTC. Translating it yields CAIRPDSALGYTF.

The genes are TRBV15 and TRBJ1-4; D remains unclear. Germline CDR1 reads LNHNV; CDR2 reads YYDKDF (reference sequence). V dropped 1 base and J dropped 5 bases, with 8 bases sitting between them. The CDR3 is 14 residues long. The CDR3 DNA follows: TGTGCCACCAGCAGAGGAGCAGTAAATGAAAAACTGTTTTTT. Amino acid sequence: CATSRGAVNEKLFF.

The chain joins TRBV24-1 to TRBJ2-3; D uncertain. Germline values: CDR1 KGHDR, CDR2 SFDVKD. The CDR3 has 13 residues. V lost 10 bases and J 0 bases, leaving 10 bases between the germline ends. In nucleotides, the CDR3 is TGTGCCACTTCGCAGAGTAGCACAGATACGCAGTATTTT. Amino acids: CATSQSSTDTQYF.

Ten or more counts support this clonotype. The chain has TRBV6-1 and TRBJ2-2; TRBD2 matches 13 bases. This CDR3 comprises 16 residues. V was clipped by 5 bases and J by 3 bases; unmatched bases: 3. CDR1 and CDR2 from the germline V gene are MNHNS and SASEGT. CDR3 sequence: CASSRLAGGYTGELFF. In DNA form, the CDR3 reads TGTGCCAGCAGTCGACTAGCGGGGGGCTACACCGGGGAGCTGTTTTTT.

This clonotype was observed a handful of times. V gene TRBV11-1 combines with J gene TRBJ2-1, with D perhaps matching TRBD1 (5 bases). From germline, CDR1 is SGHAT and CDR2 FQDESV (reference sequence). The CDR3 has 18 amino acids. The germline V and J ends were trimmed by 4 bases and 7 bases, with 26 bases remaining between them. Written as DNA, the CDR3 is TGTGCCAGCAGCTCAGCCAGATTTGGGTCAGGGAAGTGGAATGAGCAGTTCTTC. Translating gives CASSSARFGSGKWNEQFF. The entire variable domain, with the rest obtained from reference TRBV11-1 and TRBJ2-1, is as follows: EAEVAQSPRYKITEKSQAVAFWCDPISGHATLYWYRQILGQGPELLVQFQDESVVDDSQLPKDRFSAERLKGVDSTLKIQPAELGDSAMYLCASSSARFGSGKWNEQFFGPGTRLTVL.